What follows are 20 T cell receptor beta chains derived from one specimen sequenced in a study of blood T cell repertoires in COVID-19. Produced via immunoSEQ multiplex PCR; TCRdb's table is partial and in-frame only. The profile covers 250,000 to 350,000 clones, with 87% appearing a single time and 8% to 9.5% taken by the ten largest. Sequenced sample: PBMCs or T cells enriched from blood (not recorded which). The receptor set was obtained from a young woman who had recovered from COVID-19.

The rearrangement links TRBV5-4 to TRBJ2-7; D unresolved. V gave up 1 base and J gave up 0 bases, with 8 bases separating them. The CDR3 runs 14 residues. Germline V CDR1 and CDR2: SGHNT, YYREEE (reference sequence). CDR3 region: CASSLYQISYEQYF. CDR3 in DNA: TGTGCCAGCAGCTTGTACCAGATCTCCTACGAGCAGTACTTC.

The CDR3: CASSPAEGLNTEAFF. The CDR3 DNA is TGTGCCAGCAGCCCAGCGGAGGGCCTGAACACTGAAGCTTTCTTT. The J gene is TRBJ1-1, the V gene TRBV7-7; D unresolved. This CDR3 has 15 residues. Trimming took off 5 bases at V and 0 bases at J, with 13 bases between the two ends. Per germline, CDR1 SSHAT and CDR2 FNYEAQ (reference sequence).

The V call is TRBV6-1, the J call TRBJ1-6; D possibly corresponds to TRBD1 (6 bases). The germline V and J ends were trimmed by 0 bases and 7 bases, with 16 bases remaining between them. CDR1 and CDR2 from the germline V gene are MNHNS and SASEGT. This CDR3 spans 17 amino acids. CDR3 loop: CASSEAGGGQANSPLHF. In DNA, the CDR3 is TGTGCCAGCAGTGAAGCCGGGGGGGGACAAGCGAATTCACCCCTCCACTTT.

The rearrangement joins TRBV5-1 to TRBJ1-1, with TRBD1 as a possible D gene (5 bases). Germline loops: CDR1 SGHRS, CDR2 YFSETQ. V was cut by 0 bases and J by 3 bases, with 18 bases left in between. The CDR3 length is 17 residues. CDR3 nucleotides: TGCGCCAGCAGCTTGGTTCCGGCAGGGTCGAAGTACACTGAAGCTTTCTTT. It yields the protein CASSLVPAGSKYTEAFF.

The rearrangement uses TRBV3-1 (or the pseudogene TRBV3-2) and TRBJ2-1; 10 nucleotides line up with TRBD2. The germline CDR1 and CDR2 sequences are LGHDT and YNNKEL (reference sequence). CDR3 length equals 15 residues. J gave up 5 bases and V 4 bases, and 5 bases lay outside the gene matches. CDR3 in DNA: TGTGCCAGCAGCCCTAGGACTAGCGGAAACAATGAGCAGTTCTTC. Translation gives CASSPRTSGNNEQFF.

This clone was observed a few times. V usage is TRBV28 and J usage is TRBJ1-6; 8 bases are a match to TRBD1. The V gene's germline CDR1 is MDHEN and CDR2 SYDVKM. The CDR3 is 17 amino acids. V dropped 3 bases and J dropped 9; count of bases not matched to a gene: 13. The CDR3 protein is CASSFGFRDRSGSPLHF. The CDR3 DNA sequence: TGTGCCAGCAGTTTTGGGTTCCGGGACAGGAGTGGTTCACCCCTCCACTTT.

The CDR3, as DNA: TGTGCCAGCAGTTTAGAACTGAGGACTGAAGCTTTCTTT. It encodes CASSLELRTEAFF. V usage is TRBV12-3 or TRBV12-4 and J usage is TRBJ1-1; no definite D call. V gave up 1 base and J gave up 5 bases, with 8 bases separating them. The CDR3 is 13 residues long.

CDR3 in amino acids: CASSLPGRGPYEQYF. In DNA, the CDR3 is TGTGCCAGCAGCTTGCCGGGGCGGGGCCCCTACGAGCAGTACTTC. The V gene is TRBV5-4, the J gene TRBJ2-7; D is perhaps TRBD2 (6 bases). The CDR3 loop spans 15 amino acids. CDR1 SGHNT and CDR2 YYREEE come from the germline V gene (reference sequence). Trimming removed 1 base at V and 2 bases at J, with 13 bases between.

This rearrangement joins TRBV19 to TRBJ1-6; D call uncertain. The germline CDR1 and CDR2 sequences are LNHDA and SQIVND (reference sequence). The V gene lost 3 bases and the J gene lost 6 bases, with 9 bases spanning the gap. The length of the CDR3 is 14 residues. CDR3: CASSIRQANSPLHF. The CDR3 DNA reads TGTGCCAGTAGTATTCGCCAGGCTAATTCACCCCTCCACTTT.

The V call is TRBV12-3 or TRBV12-4, the J call TRBJ1-1, with no clear D. V was pared by 5 bases and J by 7 bases, with 11 bases between. There are 12 residues in the CDR3. The CDR3: CASSLTEFEAFF. The CDR3 nucleotides read TGTGCCAGCAGTCTAACAGAATTTGAAGCTTTCTTT.

As concerns this clone: Other DNA sequences in the sample encode the same CDR3. The chain links TRBV14 to TRBJ1-1; tentative D call: TRBD1 (5 bases). Trimming left V 4 bases short and J 1 base short, with 7 bases between. Per the germline V gene, CDR1 is SGHDN and CDR2 is FVKESK. The CDR3 length is 13 residues. CDR3 bases: TGTGCCAGCAGCCTGCAGGGGAACACTGAAGCTTTCTTT. Translating gives CASSLQGNTEAFF. The full variable domain, with the rest looked up from reference TRBV14 and TRBJ1-1, is EAGVTQFPSHSVIEKGQTVTLRCDPISGHDNLYWYRRVMGKEIKFLLHFVKESKQDESGMPNNRFLAERTGGTYSTLKVQPAELEDSGVYFCASSLQGNTEAFFGQGTRLTVV.

The J gene is TRBJ1-2, the V gene TRBV11-2; 7 nucleotides line up with TRBD1. V lost 5 bases to trimming and J lost 4 bases; unmatched junction nucleotides: 10. Germline loops: CDR1 SGHAT, CDR2 FQNNGV. This CDR3 is built from 15 residues. DNA of the CDR3: TGTGCCAGCAGCAATCCCTCCAGGGGGACCTATGGCTACACCTTC. This encodes CASSNPSRGTYGYTF.

This clone was counted a few times. The chain uses TRBV30 and TRBJ1-1; D call uncertain. The V gene lost 5 bases and the J gene lost 4 bases, with 14 bases spanning the gap. CDR1 is GTSNPN and CDR2 is SVGIG in the germline V gene (reference sequence). CDR3 length: 13 residues. The CDR3 bases are TGTGCCTGGGGCAACCGGCGAGGCACTGAAGCTTTCTTT. Encoded protein: CAWGNRRGTEAFF. Together with reference TRBV30 and TRBJ1-1, the CDR3 gives the full variable domain: SQTIHQWPATLVQPVGSPLSLECTVEGTSNPNLYWYRQAAGRGLQLLFYSVGIGQISSEVPQNLSASRPQDRQFILSSKKLLLSDSGFYLCAWGNRRGTEAFFGQGTRLTVV.

The V call is TRBV19, the J call TRBJ1-5, with D maybe TRBD1 (5 bases). CDR1 is LNHDA, CDR2 SQIVND, per germline (reference sequence). The length of the CDR3 is 14 residues. Deletions cut 9 bases from V and 6 bases from J, with 18 bases between. CDR3 loop: CASTEGLKFQPQHF. In nucleotides, the CDR3 is TGTGCCAGCACCGAGGGACTCAAATTTCAGCCCCAGCATTTT.

The V call is TRBV28, the J call TRBJ2-5, with D hard to call. The germline CDR1 and CDR2 sequences are MDHEN and SYDVKM. Trimming left V 4 bases short and J 4 bases short, with 10 bases between. The CDR3 sequence is 13 residues long. CDR3 coding DNA: TGTGCCAGCAGTTACTCGAGAGTAGAGACCCAGTACTTC. This codes for CASSYSRVETQYF.

V is TRBV2 and J is TRBJ2-7; unclear D gene. Germline V gene data show CDR1 as SNHLY and CDR2 as FYNNEI. Trimming shortened V by 6 bases and J by 0 bases, and 6 bases separated the two germline ends. The CDR3 length is 12 residues. The CDR3 here is CASRENSYEQYF. The DNA of the CDR3 is TGTGCCAGCAGAGAGAACTCCTACGAGCAGTACTTC.

This chain uses TRBV7-6 with TRBJ2-5; D is unclear. The V and J ends lost 2 bases and 2 bases respectively, with 9 bases between them. The germline CDR1 and CDR2 sequences are SGHVS and FNYEAQ. This CDR3 contains 14 residues. The CDR3 sequence: CASSLIGQQETQYF. The CDR3 bases are TGTGCCAGCAGCTTAATTGGGCAGCAAGAGACCCAGTACTTC.

V is TRBV7-8 and J is TRBJ2-2; D may be TRBD2 (5 bases). Looked up from germline, CDR1 is SGHVS and CDR2 is FQNEAQ. V lost 4 bases and J lost 7, with 19 bases in between. The CDR3 consists of 16 residues. The CDR3 DNA reads as TGTGCCAGCAGCTATCAATACCCGAGGGAAAACGGGGAGCTGTTTTTT. It encodes CASSYQYPRENGELFF.

The chain is built from TRBV30 and TRBJ1-1; D may be TRBD1 (6 bases). Germline CDR1 reads GTSNPN; CDR2 reads SVGIG (reference sequence). This CDR3 spans 18 amino acids. The CDR3 loop is CAGVLLLKKGEIGTEAFF. CDR3 DNA: TGTGCTGGCGTTCTACTCCTGAAAAAGGGGGAAATAGGCACTGAAGCTTTCTTT.

The chain carries TRBV5-4 and TRBJ2-5, with TRBD2 matching 12 bases. Trimming removed 1 base from V and 5 bases from J; junction bases left unmatched: 6. The CDR3 totals 16 residues. Germline loops: CDR1 SGHNT, CDR2 YYREEE (reference sequence). The CDR3 nucleotides read TGTGCCAGCAGCTTGCCTAGCGGGGGGGCCCGGGAGACCCAGTACTTC. Translation gives CASSLPSGGARETQYF.